Listed below are T cell receptor beta chains from one sample, sequenced in a study of T-cell reconstitution after alpha-beta-depleted transplantation in children. A single record per CDR3 protein comes from TCRdb applying MiXCR to the PCR reads. This sample has hundreds of thousands of distinct CDR3 sequences, with roughly 8% found just once. The specimen was PBMCs, mostly from graft donor cells, collected 180 days after TCRalphabeta/CD19-depleted stem cell transplant. The receptors stem from a male patient aged 5 to 17 who had a stem cell transplant for acute lymphoblastic leukemia, so the T cells may come from the graft donor. Each CDR3 is given with its conserved first and last residue. D genes are given only for firm matches. Expanded clones are given a class, and other clones once, few, many or no size at all.

>many|TRBV5-1|-|TRBJ2-7
CASSLEGTPYEQYF
TGCGCCAGCAGCTTGGAGGGAACCCCCTACGAGCAGTACTTC
>many|TRBV29-1|-|TRBJ2-3
CSVQRSGTSTDTQYF
TGCAGCGTTCAAAGATCCGGGACTAGCACAGATACGCAGTATTTT
>many|TRBV5-6|TRBD1|TRBJ2-3
CASSLGTPGQGATDTQYF
TGTGCCAGCAGCTTGGGCACACCGGGACAGGGGGCTACAGATACGCAGTATTTT
>many|TRBV4-3|TRBD1|TRBJ2-7
CASSQDQGGASYEQYF
TGCGCCAGCAGCCAAGATCAAGGGGGCGCCTCCTACGAGCAGTACTTC
>many|TRBV20-1|-|TRBJ1-3
CSAPNGGAGNTIYF
TGCAGTGCCCCCAACGGGGGGGCTGGAAACACCATATATTTT
>many|TRBV18|-|TRBJ2-7
CASSPPAYPYEQYF
TGTGCCAGCTCACCACCGGCCTACCCCTACGAGCAGTACTTC
>many|TRBV19|-|TRBJ1-6
CASSSTGIYNSPLHF
TGTGCCAGTTCTTCAACGGGAATATATAATTCACCCCTCCACTTT
>-|TRBV19|-|TRBJ1-1
CASNGAGTEAFF
TGTGCCAGTAATGGCGCTGGGACTGAAGCTTTCTTT
>many|TRBV27|TRBD2|TRBJ2-1
CASSLLAGVGNEQFF
TGTGCCAGCAGTTTACTAGCGGGAGTCGGCAATGAGCAGTTCTTC
>many|TRBV27|TRBD2|TRBJ2-1
CASNQGTSGYNEQFF
TGTGCCAGCAACCAAGGGACTAGCGGGTACAATGAGCAGTTCTTC
>-|TRBV7-2|TRBD1|TRBJ2-7
CASSFKGQGFYEQYF
TGTGCCAGCAGCTTCAAGGGACAGGGATTCTACGAGCAGTACTTC
>many|TRBV20-1|-|TRBJ2-3
CSAREERDTDTQYF
TGCAGTGCTAGAGAGGAAAGAGACACAGATACGCAGTATTTT
>-|TRBV20-1|TRBD2|TRBJ2-1
CSASAGLAVNEQFF
TGCAGTGCTAGCGCCGGACTAGCGGTTAATGAGCAGTTCTTC
>many|TRBV29-1|-|TRBJ2-7
CSADRDLSSYEQYF
TGCAGCGCCGATCGGGACTTGAGCTCCTACGAGCAGTACTTC
>many|TRBV4-3|-|TRBJ2-2
CASSQARLVSGELFF
TGCGCCAGCAGCCAAGCCAGACTAGTATCCGGGGAGCTGTTTTTT
>many|TRBV6-5|TRBD1|TRBJ1-2
CASSYTGQAHGYTF
TGTGCCAGCAGTTACACGGGACAGGCCCATGGCTACACCTTC
>many|TRBV29-1|TRBD1|TRBJ2-7
CSVEVGRGNEQYF
TGCAGCGTTGAAGTGGGCAGGGGGAACGAGCAGTACTTC
>many|TRBV12-3/TRBV12-4|-|TRBJ1-5
CASSPPSSGGNQPQHF
TGTGCCAGCAGTCCACCGTCGTCGGGGGGCAATCAGCCCCAGCATTTT
>many|TRBV24-1|-|TRBJ1-1
CATSDLFTGEAFF
TGTGCCACCAGTGATTTGTTTACAGGGGAAGCTTTCTTT
>many|TRBV6-1|-|TRBJ1-1
CASLPEWNSEAFF
TGTGCCAGCCTACCTGAATGGAACTCTGAAGCTTTCTTT
>few|TRBV18|-|TRBJ1-1
CASSPGTFLMNTEAFF
TGTGCCAGCTCACCCGGGACGTTCTTAATGAACACTGAAGCTTTCTTT
>-|TRBV5-4|-|TRBJ2-3
CASSQQGSDTQYF
TGTGCCAGCAGCCAACAGGGTTCAGATACGCAGTATTTT
>many|TRBV4-3|-|TRBJ2-5
CASSQGIGLETQYF
TGCGCCAGCAGCCAAGGCATCGGGTTGGAGACCCAGTACTTC
>many|TRBV3-1|TRBD2|TRBJ2-3
CASSPRTSGGLADTQYF
TGTGCCAGCAGCCCCCGGACTAGCGGTGGTTTGGCAGATACGCAGTATTTT
>many|TRBV5-4|-|TRBJ2-2
CASSLMTFSGKTNTGELFF
TGTGCCAGCAGCTTAATGACTTTTAGCGGCAAAACGAACACCGGGGAGCTGTTTTTT
>few|TRBV20-1|-|TRBJ2-2
CSARRYGELFF
TGCAGTGCGAGACGCTACGGGGAGCTGTTTTTT
>many|TRBV7-2|-|TRBJ2-2
CASSLLIRGELFF
TGTGCCAGCAGCTTATTGATACGCGGGGAGCTGTTTTTT
>many|TRBV24-1|-|TRBJ2-4
CATSDPGTDGAKNIQYF
TGTGCCACCAGTGATCCGGGGACCGACGGGGCCAAAAACATTCAGTACTTC
>many|TRBV5-5|-|TRBJ2-1
CASSFELAGRVNEQFF
TGTGCCAGCAGCTTTGAGCTTGCCGGGAGAGTGAATGAGCAGTTCTTC
>many|TRBV2|-|TRBJ1-1
CASSDWGLGTEAFF
TGTGCCAGCAGTGACTGGGGATTGGGCACTGAAGCTTTCTTT
>many|TRBV28|-|TRBJ1-6
CASSSYRDHNSPLHF
TGTGCCAGCAGTTCCTACAGGGACCATAATTCACCCCTCCACTTT
>many|TRBV10-3|TRBD2|TRBJ2-5
CAISPGTRGETQYF
TGTGCCATCAGTCCCGGGACTAGAGGGGAGACCCAGTACTTC
>many|TRBV20-1|TRBD2|TRBJ2-1
CSARDRSGRAVNEQFF
TGCAGTGCTAGAGATCGGAGCGGGAGGGCCGTCAATGAGCAGTTCTTC
>many|TRBV5-1|TRBD1|TRBJ1-6
CASSLSTGLNSPLHF
TGCGCCAGCAGCTTGTCGACAGGGTTAAATTCACCCCTCCACTTT
>many|TRBV6-2/TRBV6-3|-|TRBJ2-2
CASSRRGPGELFF
TGTGCCAGCAGTAGGAGGGGGCCCGGGGAGCTGTTTTTT
>many|TRBV28|-|TRBJ2-3
CASLPSPSTDTQYF
TGTGCCAGTCTCCCCTCCCCCAGTACAGATACGCAGTATTTT
>many|TRBV24-1|-|TRBJ1-1
CATSDQGLAEAFF
TGTGCCACCAGTGATCAGGGTTTGGCTGAAGCTTTCTTT
>many|TRBV28|-|TRBJ1-6
CASSLYNSPLHF
TGTGCCAGCAGCCTTTATAATTCACCCCTCCACTTT
>many|TRBV7-6|TRBD1|TRBJ2-3
CASSPGQGETNTQYF
TGTGCCAGCAGCCCGGGACAGGGCGAGACTAATACGCAGTATTTT
>many|TRBV25-1|TRBD1|TRBJ1-1
CASSAGTAEAFF
TGTGCCAGCAGTGCCGGGACAGCTGAAGCTTTCTTT
>-|TRBV7-3|TRBD2|TRBJ2-3
CASSRGGYTDTQYF
TGTGCCAGCAGCCGCGGGGGTTACACAGATACGCAGTATTTT
>many|TRBV5-1|-|TRBJ2-2
CASSEFGGATGELFF
TGCGCCAGCAGCGAGTTTGGCGGGGCCACCGGGGAGCTGTTTTTT
>many|TRBV28|-|TRBJ1-1
CASRRPRAQGKAFF
TGTGCCAGCAGGAGGCCAAGAGCACAGGGAAAAGCTTTCTTT
>many|TRBV5-1|-|TRBJ2-5
CASTRWAVQETQYF
TGCGCCAGCACCCGATGGGCAGTCCAAGAGACCCAGTACTTC
>many|TRBV20-1|-|TRBJ2-7
CSARVAPHAYEQYF
TGCAGTGCTAGAGTGGCACCACACGCCTACGAGCAGTACTTC
>many|TRBV3-1|-|TRBJ2-3
CASSQGPARPTDTQYF
TGTGCCAGCAGCCAAGGTCCAGCGCGGCCCACAGATACGCAGTATTTT
>many|TRBV28|-|TRBJ2-3
CASSPRGTGNTDTQYF
TGTGCCAGCAGTCCGCGGGGGACAGGCAACACAGATACGCAGTATTTT
>-|TRBV19|TRBD1|TRBJ2-4
CASSPLNRGLAKNIQYF
TGTGCCAGTAGTCCCTTAAACAGGGGTCTAGCCAAAAACATTCAGTACTTC
>many|TRBV6-5|TRBD2|TRBJ2-2
CAGRLAGGPRGTGELFF
TGTGCCGGAAGACTAGCGGGAGGGCCGAGAGGGACCGGGGAGCTGTTTTTT
>-|TRBV2|-|TRBJ2-3
CASNEGDSTDTQYF
TGTGCCAGCAATGAGGGGGACAGCACAGATACGCAGTATTTT
>many|TRBV5-1|TRBD2|TRBJ2-5
CASSLAGGETQYF
TGCGCCAGCAGCTTGGCGGGAGGAGAGACCCAGTACTTC
>many|TRBV5-1|TRBD2|TRBJ2-7
CASRLAYSYEQYF
TGCGCCAGTCGACTAGCCTACTCCTACGAGCAGTACTTC
>many|TRBV6-2/TRBV6-3|-|TRBJ1-5
CASSYSERAGQPQHF
TGTGCCAGCAGTTACTCGGAAAGGGCGGGTCAGCCCCAGCATTTT
>many|TRBV4-2|-|TRBJ2-2
CASSLVTGNTGELFF
TGTGCCAGCAGCCTGGTGACAGGGAACACCGGGGAGCTGTTTTTT